These 30 T cell receptor beta chains share one sample of origin, sequenced in a study of cytomegalovirus exposure and HLA in healthy donors. The PCR contained 60 Vbeta and 13 Jbeta primers. Assay used: immunoSEQ multiplex PCR; TCRdb lists only in-frame clones, some missing. The sample includes about 120,000 clones, 7% to 9.5% of them seen just once. The sequencing sample was made of PBMCs. The receptors shown here come from a woman aged 40-49 years in good health and CMV-seropositive.

The sample holds a few counts of this clone. The junction departs from germline at one end; a sequencing error may be responsible. The chain has TRBV29-1 and TRBJ1-5; possibly TRBD1 for D (6 bases). Germline V gives CDR1 SQVTM, CDR2 ANQGSEA. The CDR3 runs 16 residues. The CDR3 here is CSALGASSHGNQHQHF. The CDR3 nucleotides are TGCAGCGCCCTGGGGGCGAGTTCGCATGGGAATCAGCACCAGCATTTT.

This clone was seen a few times. CDR3 sequence reads: CASSENQGARTEAFF. The DNA of the CDR3 is TGTGCCAGCAGTGAAAATCAGGGGGCGCGTACTGAAGCTTTCTTT. The V and J genes are TRBV6-1 and TRBJ1-1; 8 positions match TRBD1. The CDR3 covers 15 residues. Germline assignment: CDR1 MNHNS and CDR2 SASEGT. The V gene end was trimmed by 2 bases and the J gene end by 5 bases; junction bases not matched to a gene: 7.

This chain uses TRBV5-1 with TRBJ2-7; perhaps TRBD1 as D (8 bases). Per germline, CDR1 SGHRS and CDR2 YFSETQ. The CDR3 totals 14 residues. V lost 4 bases, J lost 5 bases, and 16 bases lay in between. The CDR3 loop reads CASSDLQGGNEQYF. The CDR3 DNA reads TGCGCCAGCAGCGACCTACAGGGGGGGAACGAGCAGTACTTC.

The chain has TRBV7-2 and TRBJ1-1, with TRBD1 identical over 8 bases. Germline-derived CDR1 and CDR2 are SGHTA and FQGNSA. CDR3 length: 14 amino acids. V lost 5 bases to trimming and J lost 6 bases; unmatched junction nucleotides: 8. DNA for the CDR3: TGTGCCAGCAGCCCCCAGGGGGCGTACCCTGAAGCTTTCTTT. This encodes CASSPQGAYPEAFF.

This clone was counted a few times. The V and J genes are TRBV7-9 and TRBJ1-3, with TRBD1 matching over 9 bases. V trimming: 11 bases; J trimming: 0 bases; junction bases outside the gene matches: 5. CDR3 size: 14 residues. Germline V gene data show CDR1 as SEHNR and CDR2 as FQNEAQ (reference sequence). The CDR3 loop is CAPDRGDSGNTIYF. The CDR3 DNA reads TGTGCCCCCGACAGGGGGGACTCTGGAAACACCATATATTTT. Supplemented by reference TRBV7-9 and TRBJ1-3, the full variable domain reads DTGVSQNPRHKITKRGQNVTFRCDPISEHNRLYWYRQTLGQGPEFLTYFQNEAQLEKSRLLSDRFSAERPKGSFSTLEIQRTEQGDSAMYLCAPDRGDSGNTIYFGEGSWLTVV.

The chain combines TRBV10-3 with TRBJ2-5; 8 positions agree with TRBD1. Germline CDR1 ENHRY, CDR2 SYGVKD. V dropped 3 bases and J dropped 6; count of bases not matched to a gene: 3. The CDR3 has 13 amino acids. CDR3 sequence reads: CAISEQGVQTQYF. The CDR3 DNA sequence: TGTGCCATCAGTGAACAGGGGGTTCAGACCCAGTACTTC.

The V gene is TRBV11-2, the J gene TRBJ1-1, with a weak D call TRBD1 (6 bases). Germline CDR1 reads SGHAT; CDR2 reads FQNNGV. Trimming pared 5 bases from V and 7 bases from J, leaving 17 bases between. The CDR3 consists of 14 residues. This chain's CDR3 is CASSLFTGQGEAFF. As DNA, the CDR3 is TGTGCCAGCAGCCTTTTTACAGGGCAGGGTGAAGCTTTCTTT.

This clone showed up just a few times. V and J are TRBV10-1 and TRBJ1-1; 10 positions match TRBD1. This CDR3 comprises 13 residues. The ends lost 7 bases at V and 5 bases at J; junction bases unmatched: 4. Germline V gene sequence: CDR1 WNHNN, CDR2 SYGVQD (reference sequence). CDR3: CASKRTGGTEAFF. The CDR3 DNA is TGCGCCAGCAAGAGGACAGGGGGGACTGAAGCTTTCTTT.

This clone was detected only a few times. V gene TRBV6-5 combines with J gene TRBJ1-2; D is possibly TRBD1 (6 bases). Deletions cut 6 bases from V and 6 bases from J, with 20 bases between. The length of the CDR3 is 15 residues. Germline lookup yields CDR1 MNHEY and CDR2 SVGAGI. The CDR3 protein is CASSQEDSGSHGYTF. In DNA, the CDR3 is TGTGCCAGCAGCCAGGAGGACAGTGGCAGCCATGGCTACACCTTC.

As regards this clone: Other nucleotide sequences from this sample produce the same CDR3. The chain joins TRBV5-1 to TRBJ1-2, with D possibly being TRBD1 (6 bases). The germline CDR1 and CDR2 sequences are SGHRS and YFSETQ. Trimming took 1 base from V and 5 from J, leaving 18 bases between them. The CDR3 is 16 residues long. CDR3 sequence reads: CASSLIAGVSVYGYTF. In DNA, the CDR3 is TGCGCCAGCAGCTTGATCGCAGGGGTCAGTGTGTATGGCTACACCTTC.

The CDR3 reads CASSPYPGQYTEAFF. The CDR3 DNA sequence: TGTGCCAGCAGCCCATACCCGGGACAGTACACTGAAGCTTTCTTT. The chain joins TRBV5-8 to TRBJ1-1, with 7 bases aligning to TRBD1. The V and J ends lost 4 bases and 3 bases, in that order; junction bases with no gene match: 9. This CDR3 contains 15 residues. Germline CDR1 SGHTS, CDR2 YDEGEE.

This clone was detected once. The rearrangement links TRBV27 to TRBJ2-1, with a possible D match to TRBD2 (7 bases). CDR3 length equals 14 residues. With 7 bases removed from V and 3 bases from J, the gap between germline ends came to 13 bases. Germline loops: CDR1 MNHEY, CDR2 SMNVEV (reference sequence). CDR3 in amino acids: CASTKGGGYNEQFF. The CDR3 DNA is TGTGCCAGCACCAAGGGGGGGGGCTACAATGAGCAGTTCTTC.

The chain combines TRBV5-1 with TRBJ2-7; 9 bases line up with TRBD1. CDR3 length: 15 residues. Trimming at V came to 2 bases and at J to 5 bases, leaving 8 bases not matched to a gene. Germline values: CDR1 SGHRS, CDR2 YFSETQ. CDR3 residues: CASSFGGDRANEQYF. The DNA for the CDR3 is TGCGCCAGCAGCTTCGGTGGGGACAGGGCCAACGAGCAGTACTTC.

In its sample, this clone was seen a few times. This chain connects TRBV28 to TRBJ2-5, with 9 bases identical to TRBD2. The CDR3 length is 16 residues. Germline V CDR1 and CDR2: MDHEN, SYDVKM. The trim removed 5 bases at V and 3 bases at J, leaving 10 bases unmatched. The CDR3 protein is CASSLAGTSWEETQYF. DNA for the CDR3: TGTGCCAGCAGTCTAGCCGGGACTAGCTGGGAAGAGACCCAGTACTTC.

This sequence joins TRBV20-1 and TRBJ1-1; D possibly corresponds to TRBD1 (6 bases). V dropped 6 bases and J dropped 4 bases, with 9 bases sitting between them. The germline CDR1 and CDR2 sequences are DFQATT and SNEGSKA (reference sequence). The CDR3 totals 11 residues. CDR3 protein: CSAVTGTEAFF. The CDR3 DNA is TGCAGTGCGGTGACAGGCACTGAAGCTTTCTTT.

In this sample, this clone turned up a few times. The chain recombines TRBV10-1 with TRBJ1-1, with no clear D. The CDR3 is 13 residues long. Germline V gene data show CDR1 as WNHNN and CDR2 as SYGVQD (reference sequence). The V end lost 2 bases, the J end lost 0 bases, and 4 bases lay between the germline ends. Here the CDR3 DNA reads TGCGCCAGCAGTGAGGCAGTGAACACTGAAGCTTTCTTT. As protein: CASSEAVNTEAFF.

The chain couples TRBV7-9 to TRBJ1-2; tentative D call: TRBD1 (6 bases). V gave up 1 base and J gave up 10 bases, with 13 bases separating them. The CDR3 consists of 13 residues. Germline assignment: CDR1 SEHNR and CDR2 FQNEAQ (reference sequence). The CDR3 nucleotides read TGTGCCAGCAGCTTAGATACGGACAGCTACTACACCTTC. Translation gives CASSLDTDSYYTF.

The chain joins TRBV11-2 to TRBJ2-7; unclear D gene. This CDR3 region has 15 residues. V gave up 0 bases and J gave up 2 bases, with 11 bases separating them. Germline CDR1 reads SGHAT; CDR2 reads FQNNGV. In DNA form, the CDR3 reads TGTGCCAGCAGCTTAGATTTAGCACTACCCTACGAGCAGTACTTC. It specifies CASSLDLALPYEQYF.

The sample holds a few counts of this clone. The chain is built from TRBV2 and TRBJ2-2; possibly TRBD1 for D (5 bases). Trimming stripped 7 bases from V and 1 base from J, with 10 bases between. Germline lookup yields CDR1 SNHLY and CDR2 FYNNEI. The CDR3 is 14 amino acids. The CDR3 nucleotides read TGTGCCAGCAAAGGGGCAGAGAACACCGGGGAGCTGTTTTTT. Amino acids: CASKGAENTGELFF.

This clone was seen only a few times. This chain joins TRBV5-6 and TRBJ2-7; 10 nucleotides line up with TRBD1. The CDR3 length is 15 residues. The ends lost 2 bases at V and 3 bases at J; junction bases unmatched: 5. Looked up from germline, CDR1 is SGHDT and CDR2 is YYEEEE. CDR3 nucleotide sequence: TGTGCCAGCAGCTTCCTCTGGACAGGGGGCTACGAGCAGTACTTC. This sequence encodes CASSFLWTGGYEQYF.

This chain uses TRBV6-1 with TRBJ2-5; no definite D call. The J call may be wrong; the DNA end is better matched by TRBJ2-7. CDR1 and CDR2 from the germline V gene are MNHNS and SASEGT. The CDR3 consists of 13 residues. The CDR3, as DNA: TGTGCCAGCAGTGAAGGAATCGCCTACGAGCAGTACTTC. Its translation: CASSEGIAYEQYF.

The V and J genes are TRBV19 and TRBJ1-1; D may be TRBD1 (5 bases). V was cut by 3 bases and J by 5 bases, with 7 bases left in between. Per germline, CDR1 LNHDA and CDR2 SQIVND (reference sequence). The CDR3 totals 12 residues. Here the CDR3 reads CASSIRGTEAFF. The CDR3 DNA sequence: TGTGCCAGTAGTATTCGGGGGACTGAAGCTTTCTTT. The complete variable domain, with remaining parts taken from reference TRBV19 and TRBJ1-1, reads DGGITQSPKYLFRKEGQNVTLSCEQNLNHDAMYWYRQDPGQGLRLIYYSQIVNDFQKGDIAEGYSVSREKKESFPLTVTSAQKNPTAFYLCASSIRGTEAFFGQGTRLTVV.

This clone was recorded many times. The CDR3 sequence: CASSPGLTEAFF. The CDR3 DNA reads TGTGCCAGCAGTCCAGGTCTCACTGAAGCTTTCTTT. V and J are TRBV6-6 and TRBJ1-1, with no clear D. Germline CDR1 and CDR2: MNHNY and SVGAGI (reference sequence). The length of the CDR3 is 12 residues. V was trimmed by 5 bases and J by 4 bases, leaving 8 bases between them.

Only a few counts were recorded for this clone. The chain employs TRBV19 and TRBJ1-1; weak D call: TRBD1 (6 bases). Between the trimmed V and J ends, which lost 10 bases and 3 bases, there was a span of 15 bases. Germline V gene lookup returns CDR1 LNHDA and CDR2 SQIVND (reference sequence). The CDR3 has 13 amino acids. The CDR3 DNA reads TGTGCCACCTCCGGGACAAAGGACACTGAAGCTTTCTTT. Translating gives CATSGTKDTEAFF.

The chain couples TRBV30 to TRBJ2-1, with D unclear. The CDR3 runs 12 residues. Germline values: CDR1 GTSNPN, CDR2 SVGIG (reference sequence). With 0 bases removed from V and 12 bases from J, the gap between germline ends came to 12 bases. The CDR3 is CAWSVSASGQFF. As DNA, the CDR3 is TGTGCCTGGAGTGTTAGTGCCTCGGGGCAGTTCTTC.

The gene calls are TRBV14 and TRBJ1-1; perhaps TRBD1 as D (5 bases). V was cut by 1 base and J by 11 bases, with 17 bases left in between. CDR3 size: 14 residues. Per germline, CDR1 SGHDN and CDR2 FVKESK. In nucleotides, the CDR3 is TGTGCCAGCAGCCAAGCCACAGGTCCTGAGAAGGCTTTCTTT. This codes for CASSQATGPEKAFF.

This clone was observed a handful of times. The chain is built from TRBV30 and TRBJ2-5, with D unresolved. CDR1 and CDR2 (germline): GTSNPN, SVGIG (reference sequence). The CDR3 runs to 13 residues. V was clipped by 5 bases and J by 2 bases, with 12 bases between them. The CDR3 DNA reads TGTGCCTGGTGTCGGCGGAGACAAGAGACCCAGTACTTC. Its translation: CAWCRRRQETQYF.

This clone was counted a few times. The chain has TRBV6-5 and TRBJ1-6; D may be TRBD1 (6 bases). Germline CDR1 reads MNHEY; CDR2 reads SVGAGI. The germline V and J ends were trimmed by 6 bases and 10 bases, with 10 bases remaining between them. The CDR3 totals 12 residues. This chain's CDR3 is CASRQGDSPLHF. DNA of the CDR3: TGTGCCAGCAGACAGGGCGACTCACCCCTCCACTTT.

Ten or more counts support this clone. The genes are TRBV7-2 and TRBJ2-6; the match to TRBD1 covers 8 bases. From germline, CDR1 is SGHTA and CDR2 FQGNSA. This CDR3 contains 17 residues. V lost 1 base to trimming and J lost 2 bases; unmatched junction nucleotides: 4. The DNA of the CDR3 is TGTGCCAGCAGCTTAGGGACAGGGTATCCTGGGGCCAACGTCCTGACTTTC. It codes for CASSLGTGYPGANVLTF.

V gene TRBV28 combines with J gene TRBJ2-7, with D possibly TRBD2 on 5 matching bases. V gave up 2 bases and J gave up 3 bases, with 14 bases separating them. CDR3 length equals 15 residues. CDR1 MDHEN and CDR2 SYDVKM come from the germline V gene. CDR3 DNA: TGTGCCAGCAGTTTACCCTCACGGGGTCGCTACGAGCAGTACTTC. It is translated as CASSLPSRGRYEQYF.